Listed here are 28 T cell receptor beta chains from one sample, sequenced in a study of radiation and T cells in renal cell carcinoma. The time point: baseline pretreatment blood. Described treatment: 15 Gy SBRT to primary tumor, nephrectomy 4 weeks later. TCRdb's table, derived via immunoSEQ multiplex PCR, lists solely in-frame clones and lacks some. The sample holds 100,000 to 150,000 clones, approximately 82% seen once. The sample here was blood, taken from a patient whose treatment included radiotherapy and nephrectomy. These receptors were collected from a woman in her fifties or sixties with renal cell carcinoma.

The V and J genes are TRBV9 and TRBJ2-7, with D possibly being TRBD1 (6 bases). The germline CDR1 and CDR2 sequences are SGDLS and YYNGEE. This CDR3 comprises 14 residues. V lost 3 bases and J 2 bases, leaving 12 bases between the germline ends. The CDR3 nucleotides are TGTGCCAGCAGCGCAGGGGCCGGCACCTACGAGCAGTACTTC. The encoded protein is CASSAGAGTYEQYF. Together with reference TRBV9 and TRBJ2-7, the CDR3 gives the full variable domain: DSGVTQTPKHLITATGQRVTLRCSPRSGDLSVYWYQQSLDQGLQFLIQYYNGEERAKGNILERFSAQQFPDLHSELNLSSLELGDSALYFCASSAGAGTYEQYFGPGTRLTVT.

The chain has TRBV5-1 and TRBJ1-2; possibly TRBD1 for D (6 bases). The V gene lost 4 bases and the J gene lost 2 bases, with 9 bases spanning the gap. This CDR3 has 13 residues. The germline V gene encodes CDR1 SGHRS and CDR2 YFSETQ. The CDR3 sequence: CASSPDRNYGYTF. The CDR3 region has the DNA TGCGCCAGCAGCCCTGACAGGAACTATGGCTACACCTTC.

The chain is built from TRBV19 and TRBJ2-3; 11 nucleotides agree with TRBD1. CDR3 size: 15 residues. From germline, CDR1 is LNHDA and CDR2 SQIVND (reference sequence). The J segment lost 7 bases and the V segment lost 7 bases, leaving 10 bases of the junction unmatched. This CDR3 is CASTPGTGGGNTQYF. The CDR3 DNA reads TGTGCCAGTACACCAGGGACAGGGGGAGGCAATACGCAGTATTTT.

The CDR3 sequence is CASSGNYEQYF. The CDR3 bases are TGTGCCAGCAGTGGAAACTACGAGCAGTACTTC. The chain links TRBV6-5 to TRBJ2-7; D uncertain. V was trimmed by 5 bases and J by 3 bases, leaving 5 bases between them. Germline V gene lookup returns CDR1 MNHEY and CDR2 SVGAGI. The CDR3 runs to 11 residues.

This clone showed up just once. The chain carries TRBV7-3 and TRBJ1-1; 7 bases agree with TRBD1. J lost 5 bases, V lost 4 bases, and 10 bases had no gene match. Germline assignment: CDR1 SGHTA and CDR2 FQGTGA. This CDR3 region has 15 residues. The CDR3 reads CASSSDLGGGTEAFF. DNA of the CDR3: TGTGCCAGCAGCTCCGACCTAGGGGGCGGAACTGAAGCTTTCTTT.

J is TRBJ2-7 and V is TRBV6-1; the D gene is possibly TRBD1 (6 bases). Trimming left V 0 bases short and J 7 bases short, with 28 bases between. CDR3 length: 19 residues. From germline, CDR1 is MNHNS and CDR2 SASEGT. The CDR3 spells CASSEAKIYRERGYWEQYF. CDR3 coding DNA: TGTGCCAGCAGTGAAGCGAAGATTTACAGGGAAAGGGGATACTGGGAGCAGTACTTC.

The rearrangement uses TRBV9 and TRBJ2-5; D is perhaps TRBD2 (5 bases). The CDR3 contains 11 residues. V lost 4 bases and J lost 7, with 8 bases in between. The germline V gene encodes CDR1 SGDLS and CDR2 YYNGEE. The CDR3 spells CASSPRGTQYF. The DNA for the CDR3 is TGTGCCAGCAGCCCCCGGGGGACCCAGTACTTC. The full variable domain, completed using reference TRBV9 and TRBJ2-5, is DSGVTQTPKHLITATGQRVTLRCSPRSGDLSVYWYQQSLDQGLQFLIQYYNGEERAKGNILERFSAQQFPDLHSELNLSSLELGDSALYFCASSPRGTQYFGPGTRLLVL.

The chain links TRBV7-9 to TRBJ2-1, with 13 nucleotides matching TRBD2. The CDR3 sequence is 19 residues long. V was clipped by 0 bases and J by 4 bases; unmatched bases: 9. CDR1 SEHNR and CDR2 FQNEAQ come from the germline V gene (reference sequence). This CDR3 reads CASSLAPGLAGAGYNEQFF. The CDR3 DNA sequence: TGTGCCAGCAGCTTAGCTCCCGGACTAGCGGGAGCGGGGTACAATGAGCAGTTCTTC.

V usage is TRBV14 and J usage is TRBJ2-1; D not certain. Trimming took 2 bases from V and 6 from J, leaving 11 bases between them. The CDR3 runs to 14 residues. Germline V gene lookup returns CDR1 SGHDN and CDR2 FVKESK. The CDR3 protein is CASSQLLDANEQFF. CDR3 nucleotide sequence: TGTGCCAGCAGCCAACTATTAGATGCCAATGAGCAGTTCTTC.

The chain joins TRBV2 to TRBJ2-5; D is unresolved. The germline V gene has CDR1 SNHLY and CDR2 FYNNEI. The CDR3 is 13 amino acids. Trimming removed 6 bases from V and 7 bases from J, with 15 bases in between. This CDR3 is CASSLRGTGTQYF. DNA of the CDR3: TGTGCCAGCAGCCTCCGAGGCACTGGGACCCAGTACTTC.

This rearrangement joins TRBV6-5 to TRBJ1-2; maybe TRBD1 (6 bases). CDR1 MNHEY and CDR2 SVGAGI come from the germline V gene. This CDR3 contains 13 residues. V lost 0 bases and J 6 bases, leaving 8 bases between the germline ends. The CDR3 region has the DNA TGTGCCAGCAGTTACTCGGGGGCGGATGGCTACACCTTC. Translating gives CASSYSGADGYTF.

The rearrangement links TRBV5-4 to TRBJ2-6; D call uncertain. Germline V gives CDR1 SGHNT, CDR2 YYREEE (reference sequence). This CDR3 spans 15 amino acids. V was trimmed by 4 bases and J by 1 base, leaving 9 bases between them. The CDR3 DNA follows: TGTGCCAGCAGCCAAGATAAATCTGGGGCCAACGTCCTGACTTTC. Protein sequence: CASSQDKSGANVLTF.

This clone was seen a handful of times. This chain connects TRBV28 to TRBJ1-2; D unresolved. The CDR3 runs 13 residues. In germline, CDR1 is MDHEN, CDR2 SYDVKM. Trimming pared 5 bases from V and 3 bases from J, leaving 10 bases between. As DNA, the CDR3 is TGTGCCAGCAGTGGCACACACTACTATGGCTACACCTTC. This codes for CASSGTHYYGYTF.

The chain joins TRBV9 to TRBJ2-5; D not certain. The V and J ends lost 4 bases and 1 base respectively, with 11 bases between them. This CDR3 has 14 residues. Germline V gene sequence: CDR1 SGDLS, CDR2 YYNGEE. In DNA, the CDR3 is TGTGCCAGCAGCCCCCGGTTACTCCAAGAGACCCAGTACTTC. This gives the protein CASSPRLLQETQYF.

V is TRBV4-2 and J is TRBJ2-4; D call uncertain. CDR3 length equals 14 residues. In germline, CDR1 is LGHNA, CDR2 YNFKEQ. V shed 0 bases and J shed 6 bases, with 9 bases lying between them. The CDR3 protein is CASSQDMDRNIQYF. The CDR3 DNA reads as TGTGCCAGCAGCCAAGATATGGACCGAAACATTCAGTACTTC.

The V call is TRBV7-2, the J call TRBJ2-7; tentative D call: TRBD2 (7 bases). CDR1 is SGHTA, CDR2 FQGNSA, per germline. Trimming took 3 bases from V and 3 from J, leaving 18 bases between them. This CDR3 spans 16 amino acids. CDR3 DNA sequence: TGTGCCAGCAGCTTTGCCCCTAGCGGAGGGGGCTACGAGCAGTACTTC. It codes for CASSFAPSGGGYEQYF. The entire variable domain, with the rest obtained from reference TRBV7-2 and TRBJ2-7, is as follows: GAGVSQSPSNKVTEKGKDVELRCDPISGHTALYWYRQSLGQGLEFLIYFQGNSAPDKSGLPSDRFSAERTGGSVSTLTIQRTQQEDSAVYLCASSFAPSGGGYEQYFGPGTRLTVT.

The CDR3 reads CASSIGGRDYGYTF. In DNA, the CDR3 is TGTGCCAGTAGTATAGGTGGGCGCGACTATGGCTACACCTTC. This chain connects TRBV19 to TRBJ1-2, with D unresolved. This CDR3 has 14 residues. Germline V gene data show CDR1 as LNHDA and CDR2 as SQIVND (reference sequence). The V and J ends lost 1 base and 3 bases respectively, with 9 bases between them.

This chain links TRBV5-1 with TRBJ2-1; 10 positions agree with TRBD1. The CDR3 spans 15 residues. V dropped 2 bases and J dropped 3; count of bases not matched to a gene: 2. Looked up from germline, CDR1 is SGHRS and CDR2 is YFSETQ. CDR3 DNA: TGCGCCAGCAGCTTCGGGACAGGGGACTACAATGAGCAGTTCTTC. It yields the protein CASSFGTGDYNEQFF.

V usage is TRBV2 and J usage is TRBJ2-1; D tentatively reads TRBD1 or TRBD2 (5 bases each). The CDR3 covers 14 residues. Trimming took 2 bases from V and 10 from J, leaving 15 bases between them. From germline, CDR1 is SNHLY and CDR2 FYNNEI. This chain's CDR3 is CASSENRQGGEQFF. The DNA for the CDR3 is TGTGCCAGCAGTGAAAACCGGCAGGGCGGGGAGCAGTTCTTC. The complete variable domain, with remaining parts taken from reference TRBV2 and TRBJ2-1, reads EPEVTQTPSHQVTQMGQEVILRCVPISNHLYFYWYRQILGQKVEFLVSFYNNEISEKSEIFDDQFSVERPDGSNFTLKIRSTKLEDSAMYFCASSENRQGGEQFFGPGTRLTVL.

This sequence joins TRBV28 and TRBJ1-1, with a tentative D call TRBD1 (6 bases). The V gene lost 2 bases and the J gene lost 1 base, with 11 bases spanning the gap. Germline V gene sequence: CDR1 MDHEN, CDR2 SYDVKM. The CDR3 loop spans 15 amino acids. CDR3 bases: TGTGCCAGCAGTTTACTGGGGGCCGGGAACACTGAAGCTTTCTTT. This sequence encodes CASSLLGAGNTEAFF.

This chain links TRBV10-3 with TRBJ1-1; no clear D gene. Germline-derived CDR1 and CDR2 are ENHRY and SYGVKD. The CDR3 consists of 16 residues. V was clipped by 3 bases and J by 4 bases, with 18 bases between them. CDR3 protein: CAISDTRTVRSTEAFF. The CDR3 DNA reads as TGTGCCATCAGTGATACGAGAACTGTACGGAGCACTGAAGCTTTCTTT.

V gene TRBV5-5 combines with J gene TRBJ1-2, with a weak D call TRBD1 (5 bases). V dropped 4 bases and J dropped 6 bases, with 13 bases sitting between them. The CDR3 is 13 residues long. The germline CDR1 and CDR2 sequences are SGHKS and YYEKEE (reference sequence). The CDR3 loop is CASSIRDGHGYTF. In nucleotides, the CDR3 is TGTGCCAGCAGCATCCGGGACGGACATGGCTACACCTTC.

This clone was recorded only once. V is TRBV28 and J is TRBJ1-1; D call uncertain. From germline, CDR1 is MDHEN and CDR2 SYDVKM. Between the trimmed V and J ends, which lost 3 bases and 0 bases, there was a span of 14 bases. The CDR3 runs to 16 residues. CDR3: CASSFLGIAMNTEAFF. Written as DNA, the CDR3 is TGTGCCAGCAGTTTCTTAGGTATAGCCATGAACACTGAAGCTTTCTTT.

The chain carries TRBV9 and TRBJ1-1; the D is unclear. V was pared by 1 base and J by 2 bases, with 9 bases between. The CDR3 spans 14 residues. From germline, CDR1 is SGDLS and CDR2 YYNGEE. CDR3 sequence (DNA): TGTGCCAGCAGCGTAAACAGCGGAAACACTGAAGCTTTCTTT. Translation gives CASSVNSGNTEAFF.

Concerning this clone: Other DNA sequences in the sample encode the same CDR3. V gene TRBV4-2 combines with J gene TRBJ2-2; the D is unclear. V lost 4 bases and J lost 5, with 17 bases in between. Germline CDR1 LGHNA, CDR2 YNFKEQ. This CDR3 is built from 16 residues. CDR3 protein: CASSPMAIGGTGELFF. CDR3 sequence (DNA): TGTGCCAGCAGCCCCATGGCGATTGGTGGGACCGGGGAGCTGTTTTTT.

The chain has TRBV9 and TRBJ2-2, with a tentative D call TRBD1 (6 bases). Germline CDR1 SGDLS, CDR2 YYNGEE. The CDR3 runs 15 residues. V lost 4 bases and J lost 5, with 15 bases in between. CDR3 region: CASSTPLTGTGELFF. In nucleotides, the CDR3 is TGTGCCAGCAGCACCCCTTTAACAGGGACCGGGGAGCTGTTTTTT.

This sequence joins TRBV5-1 and TRBJ2-2, with TRBD1 identical over 10 bases. V gave up 3 bases and J gave up 0 bases; unmatched junction bases: 5. Germline lookup yields CDR1 SGHRS and CDR2 YFSETQ. There are 17 residues in the CDR3. CDR3 sequence reads: CASSSGTGAANTGELFF. The CDR3 DNA sequence: TGCGCCAGCAGCTCCGGGACAGGGGCCGCGAACACCGGGGAGCTGTTTTTT.

The CDR3 sequence: CASSLAGENYGYTF. DNA of the CDR3: TGTGCCAGCAGCTTAGCGGGGGAAAACTATGGCTACACCTTC. The genes are TRBV7-2 and TRBJ1-2; a possible D gene is TRBD1 (5 bases). Trimming shortened V by 0 bases and J by 2 bases, and 7 bases separated the two germline ends. The V gene's germline CDR1 is SGHTA and CDR2 FQGNSA. This CDR3 contains 14 residues.